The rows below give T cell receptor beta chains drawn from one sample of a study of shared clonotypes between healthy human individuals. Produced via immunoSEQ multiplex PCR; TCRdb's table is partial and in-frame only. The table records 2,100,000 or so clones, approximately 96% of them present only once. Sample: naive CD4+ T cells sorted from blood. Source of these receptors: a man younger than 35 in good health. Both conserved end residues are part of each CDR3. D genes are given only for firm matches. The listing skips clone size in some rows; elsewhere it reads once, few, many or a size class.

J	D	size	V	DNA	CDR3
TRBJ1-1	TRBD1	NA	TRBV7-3	TGTGCCAGCAGCACCGGACAGGGGGCTTACACTGAAGCTTTCTTT	CASSTGQGAYTEAFF
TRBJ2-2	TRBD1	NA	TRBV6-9	TGTGCCAGACAGGGGGCGCCCGGGGAGCTGTTTTTT	CARQGAPGELFF
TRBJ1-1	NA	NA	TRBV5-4	TGTGCCAGCAGCTTGGCCCAGGTTAACACTGAAGCTTTCTTT	CASSLAQVNTEAFF
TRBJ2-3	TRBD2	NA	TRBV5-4	TGTGCCAGCAGCCCCGGGACTAGCGGGACAGATACGCAGTATTTT	CASSPGTSGTDTQYF
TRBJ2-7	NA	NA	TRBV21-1	TGTGCCAGCAGCAGGGGCTGGAGGACAAGCGAGCGGCAGTACTTC	CASSRGWRTSERQYF
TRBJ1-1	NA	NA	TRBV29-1	TGCAGCGTCCCCAGGGGACAAGCTAACACTGAAGCTTTCTTT	CSVPRGQANTEAFF
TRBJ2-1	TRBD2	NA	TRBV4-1	TGCGCCAGCAGCCAGGCACTAGCGGAATACAATGAGCAGTTCTTC	CASSQALAEYNEQFF
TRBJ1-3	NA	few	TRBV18	TGTGCCAGCTCACCCTGGGAGTCTGGAAACACCATATATTTT	CASSPWESGNTIYF
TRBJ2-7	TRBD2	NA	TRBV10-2	TGCGCCAGCAGTGAAATAGCGGGGGACTACGAGCAGTACTTC	CASSEIAGDYEQYF
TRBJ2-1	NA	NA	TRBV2	TGTGCCAGCAGTGAAGAGCCAGGGGATTACAATGAGCAGTTCTTC	CASSEEPGDYNEQFF
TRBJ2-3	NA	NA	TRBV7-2	TGTGCCAGCAGTAGAGGGGGACTGCGCACAGATACGCAGTATTTT	CASSRGGLRTDTQYF
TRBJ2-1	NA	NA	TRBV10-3	TGTGCCATCAGTGTAATACAGGATTCCTACAATGAGCAGTTCTTC	CAISVIQDSYNEQFF
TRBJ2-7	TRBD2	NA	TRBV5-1	TGCGCCAGCAGCAACGGGGGGGCTGGTGAGCAGTACTTC	CASSNGGAGEQYF
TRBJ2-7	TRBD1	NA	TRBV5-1	TGCGCCAGCAGCTTGGAGGGACAGGGCCCCTACGAGCAGTACTTC	CASSLEGQGPYEQYF
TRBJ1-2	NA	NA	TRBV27	TGTGCCAGCAGCTCCCCAGGGGAAGGCTACACCTTC	CASSSPGEGYTF
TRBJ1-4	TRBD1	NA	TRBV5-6	TGTGCCAGCAGCCAGGACAGGGTTGAAAAACTGTTTTTT	CASSQDRVEKLFF
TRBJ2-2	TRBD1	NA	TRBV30	TGTGCCTGGAGTGGGGGGACAGGGAGGTACACCGGGGAGCTGTTTTTT	CAWSGGTGRYTGELFF
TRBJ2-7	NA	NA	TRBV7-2	TGTGCCAGCAGTGCGGCCGTCCTCTCCTACGAGCAGTACTTC	CASSAAVLSYEQYF
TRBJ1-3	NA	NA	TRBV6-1	TGTGCCACCCTACAGGACCAGGTGGGAAACACCATATATTTT	CATLQDQVGNTIYF
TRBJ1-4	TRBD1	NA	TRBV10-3	TGTGCCATCAGTGCGACAGGGTTACTCTTGGAAAAACTGTTTTTT	CAISATGLLLEKLFF
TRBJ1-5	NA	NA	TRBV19	TGTGCCAGTAGTACAACCGACAGGAGCAATCAGCCCCAGCATTTT	CASSTTDRSNQPQHF
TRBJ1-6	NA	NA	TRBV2	TGTGCCAGCAGTGCGGAAGGACCCCTCCACTTT	CASSAEGPLHF
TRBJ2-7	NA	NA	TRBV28	TGTGCCAGCTCTCCCGGGGGTGGGGCCTACGAGCAGTACTTC	CASSPGGGAYEQYF
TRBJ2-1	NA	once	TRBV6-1	TGTGCCAGCAGTGAAGAAGTTGAGCAGTTCTTC	CASSEEVEQFF
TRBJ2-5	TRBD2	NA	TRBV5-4	TGTGCCAGCAGCGTGGGACCGGGACTAGCGATCCAAGAGACCCAGTACTTC	CASSVGPGLAIQETQYF
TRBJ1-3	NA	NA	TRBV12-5	TGTGCCAGCAAAGAACAGGGTACGCCTGGAAACACCATATATTTT	CASKEQGTPGNTIYF
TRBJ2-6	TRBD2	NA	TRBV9	TGTGCCAGCAGCATCCTACCTGGCGGGAGTTCCTCTGGGGCCAACGTCCTGACTTTC	CASSILPGGSSSGANVLTF
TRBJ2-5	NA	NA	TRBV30	TGTGCCTGGTCGTACGGCGAGACCCAGTACTTC	CAWSYGETQYF
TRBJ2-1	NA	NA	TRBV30	TGTGCCTGGACCCTCCTAAACAATGAGCAGTTCTTC	CAWTLLNNEQFF
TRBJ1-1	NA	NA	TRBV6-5	TGTGCCAGCAGTTATTCGGAGAACACTGAAGCTTTCTTT	CASSYSENTEAFF
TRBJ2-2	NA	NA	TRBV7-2	TGTGCCAGCAGCTTAGGACTAGTGTCGCTCACCGGGGAGCTGTTTTTT	CASSLGLVSLTGELFF
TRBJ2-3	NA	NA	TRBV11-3	TGTGCCAGCAGCCCTACCATGGGATTGTCTTCTAATACGCAGTATTTT	CASSPTMGLSSNTQYF
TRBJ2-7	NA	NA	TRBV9	TGTGCCAGCAGCGTAGCTGACAGTAACTACGAGCAGTACTTC	CASSVADSNYEQYF
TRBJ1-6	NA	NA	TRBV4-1	TGCGCCAGCAGCCAAATCATCTATAATTCACCCCTCCACTTT	CASSQIIYNSPLHF
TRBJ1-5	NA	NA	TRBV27	TGTGCCAGCAGTCAGGAGGGCCGTCAGCCCCAGCATTTT	CASSQEGRQPQHF
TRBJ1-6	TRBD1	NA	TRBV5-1	TGCGCCAGCAGCCCCGGACAGGGCTCCTATAATTCACCCCTCCACTTT	CASSPGQGSYNSPLHF
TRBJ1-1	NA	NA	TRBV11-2	TGTGCCAGCAGCCCAGGACAACGTCGAGACATGAACACTGAAGCTTTCTTT	CASSPGQRRDMNTEAFF
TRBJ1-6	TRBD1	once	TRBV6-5	TGTGCCAGCAGACAGCACAGGGGGTTGGCACCCCTCCACTTT	CASRQHRGLAPLHF
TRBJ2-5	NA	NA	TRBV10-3	TGTGCCGCATCAGGGCGCGAGACCCAGTACTTC	CAASGRETQYF
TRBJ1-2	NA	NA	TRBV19	TGTGCCAGTAGTATAGAAGGACGGAGGGGTGGAGGCTACACCTTC	CASSIEGRRGGGYTF
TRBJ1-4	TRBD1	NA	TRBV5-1	TGCGCCAGCAGCGGAAGCACAGGGGGCGGTGGTGAAAAACTGTTTTTT	CASSGSTGGGGEKLFF
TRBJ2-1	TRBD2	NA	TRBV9	TGTGCCAGCAGCGGTACTAGCGGGGGGCCCAATGAGCAGTTCTTC	CASSGTSGGPNEQFF
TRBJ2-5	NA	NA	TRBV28	TGTGCCAGCAGCCCGACGGAGACCAGGGAGACCCAGTACTTC	CASSPTETRETQYF
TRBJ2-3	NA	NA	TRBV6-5	TGTGCCAGCACCCGAGGGGGGGATACGCAGTATTTT	CASTRGGDTQYF
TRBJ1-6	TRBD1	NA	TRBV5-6	TGTGCCAGCAGCTTCCGGGACAGTGGTAATTCACCCCTCCACTTT	CASSFRDSGNSPLHF
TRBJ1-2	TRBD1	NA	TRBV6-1	TGTGCCAGCAGCACTCCGGGACAGTTCTCCTTC	CASSTPGQFSF
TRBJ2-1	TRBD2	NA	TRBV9	TGTGCCAGCAGCGTAGACCCTGGGAGGGATGAGCAGTTCTTC	CASSVDPGRDEQFF
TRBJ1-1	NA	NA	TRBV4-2	TGTGCCAGCAGCCAAGAGTGGGGTACTGAAGCTTTCTTT	CASSQEWGTEAFF
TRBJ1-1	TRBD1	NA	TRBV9	TGTGCCAGCAGCGTGGGACAGGGGGCAATCACTGAAGCTTTCTTT	CASSVGQGAITEAFF
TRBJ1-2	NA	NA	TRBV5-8	TGTGCCAGCAGCTTGGTACCCAACAGGGCCCATGGCTACACCTTC	CASSLVPNRAHGYTF
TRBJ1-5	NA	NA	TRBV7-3	TGTGCCAGCAGCCTCTACGGGGGGATCGATAGCAATCAGCCCCAGCATTTT	CASSLYGGIDSNQPQHF